This is a list of T cell receptor beta chains from one sample in a study of cytomegalovirus exposure and HLA in healthy donors. Only in-frame clones appear in the TCRdb table, and some are missing; sequencing was by immunoSEQ multiplex PCR. The sample has 95,000 to 110,000 clones, approximately 64% seen once. Material: PBMCs. The receptor set was obtained from a woman aged 45 to 65 in good health and CMV-seronegative. Both conserved end residues are part of each CDR3. The D gene is left open where the match is weak. Expanded clones are given a class, and other clones once, few, many or no size at all.

D gene | J gene | clone size | V gene | CDR3 protein | CDR3 DNA
TRBD1 | TRBJ2-2 | . | TRBV5-4 | CASSLLGGANTGELFF | TGTGCCAGCAGCTTGTTAGGGGGCGCGAACACCGGGGAGCTGTTTTTT
. | TRBJ1-2 | . | TRBV28 | CASSLIFLVSGGYTF | TGTGCCAGCAGTTTAATTTTTTTGGTCAGTGGTGGCTACACCTTC
TRBD2 | TRBJ2-7 | medium-sized | TRBV6-1 | CASTTGTSGKEQYF | TGTGCCAGCACCACCGGGACTAGCGGAAAAGAGCAGTACTTC
TRBD1 | TRBJ1-1 | . | TRBV6-6 | CASSFFLGDRGREAFF | TGTGCCAGCAGTTTCTTCCTCGGGGACAGGGGACGTGAAGCTTTCTTT
. | TRBJ1-1 | . | TRBV28 | CASSGTTRTEAFF | TGTGCCAGCAGTGGGACAACGAGGACTGAAGCTTTCTTT
TRBD1 | TRBJ1-2 | . | TRBV5-1 | CASSRAGTGTTGYTF | TGCGCCAGCAGCCGCGCCGGGACAGGGACGACGGGCTACACCTTC
. | TRBJ2-1 | few | TRBV5-1 | CASSLVPGSSYNEQFF | TGCGCCAGCAGCTTGGTTCCGGGTAGCTCCTACAATGAGCAGTTCTTC
. | TRBJ1-3 | . | TRBV14 | CASSQVSNTIYF | TGTGCCAGCAGCCAAGTTTCGAACACCATATATTTT
. | TRBJ2-2 | once | TRBV9 | CASRSGERGTGELFF | TGTGCCAGCAGATCGGGGGAGAGGGGCACCGGGGAGCTGTTTTTT
TRBD1 | TRBJ2-7 | . | TRBV29-1 | CSVSLGGGYEQYF | TGCAGCGTTTCCCTAGGGGGCGGCTACGAGCAGTACTTC
TRBD1 | TRBJ1-4 | . | TRBV14 | CASSRTGVEKLFF | TGTGCCAGCAGTCGGACAGGGGTTGAAAAACTGTTTTTT
TRBD1 | TRBJ2-7 | . | TRBV7-3 | CASSLNPGTVYEQYF | TGTGCCAGCAGCCTCAACCCCGGGACAGTCTACGAGCAGTACTTC
. | TRBJ2-3 | few | TRBV7-2 | CASSSFPSEASTDTQYF | TGTGCCAGCAGCTCTTTTCCTAGCGAAGCTAGCACAGATACGCAGTATTTT
. | TRBJ2-7 | . | TRBV19 | CASSIQHLRQAGTYEQYF | TGTGCCAGTAGTATCCAACACCTGAGACAGGCCGGAACTTACGAGCAGTACTTC
. | TRBJ2-2 | . | TRBV6-5 | CASRPTNTGELFF | TGTGCCAGCAGGCCTACTAACACCGGGGAGCTGTTTTTT
TRBD1 | TRBJ2-2 | . | TRBV7-2 | CASSTQGVGTGELFF | TGTGCCAGCAGCACCCAGGGGGTTGGGACCGGGGAGCTGTTTTTT
TRBD2 | TRBJ2-1 | . | TRBV28 | CASTQSSGHREQFF | TGTGCCAGCACCCAGAGTAGCGGGCACCGGGAGCAGTTCTTC
TRBD1 | TRBJ2-7 | . | TRBV7-7 | CASSPGQGDTYEQYF | TGTGCTAGCAGCCCCGGCCAGGGGGATACCTACGAGCAGTACTTC
. | TRBJ2-5 | . | TRBV25-1 | CASSEWGVDETQYF | TGTGCCAGCAGTGAATGGGGGGTTGACGAGACCCAGTACTTC
TRBD2 | TRBJ2-7 | . | TRBV27 | CASSFGGSRVYEQYF | TGTGCCAGCAGTTTCGGGGGGTCTAGGGTCTACGAGCAGTACTTC